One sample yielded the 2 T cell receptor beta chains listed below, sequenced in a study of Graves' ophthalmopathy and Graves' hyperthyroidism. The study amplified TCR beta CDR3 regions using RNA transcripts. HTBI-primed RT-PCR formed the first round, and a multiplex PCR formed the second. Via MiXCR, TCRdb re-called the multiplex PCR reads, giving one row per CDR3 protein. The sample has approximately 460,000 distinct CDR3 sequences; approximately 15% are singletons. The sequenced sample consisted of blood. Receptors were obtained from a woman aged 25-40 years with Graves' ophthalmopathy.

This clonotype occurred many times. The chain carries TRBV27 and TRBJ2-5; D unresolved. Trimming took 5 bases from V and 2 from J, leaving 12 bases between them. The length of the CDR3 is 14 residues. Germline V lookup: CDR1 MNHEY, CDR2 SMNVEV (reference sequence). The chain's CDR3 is CASSPGRGQETQYF. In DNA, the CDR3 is TGTGCCAGCAGTCCCGGACGAGGACAAGAGACCCAGTACTTC.

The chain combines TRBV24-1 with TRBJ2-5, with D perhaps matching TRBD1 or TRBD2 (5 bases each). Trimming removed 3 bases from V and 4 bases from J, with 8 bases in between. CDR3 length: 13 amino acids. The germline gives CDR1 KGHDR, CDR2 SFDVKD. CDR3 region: CATSDPGRETQYF. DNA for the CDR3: TGTGCCACCAGTGATCCAGGGAGAGAGACCCAGTACTTC.